The 29 T cell receptor beta chains presented below share a single source sample, sequenced in a study of blood T cell repertoires in COVID-19. Produced via immunoSEQ multiplex PCR; TCRdb's table is partial and in-frame only. This repertoire shows 93,000 or so clones, roughly 90% found once; its top ten account for roughly a sixth. Sequencing used peripheral blood. The receptors stem from a woman of 80 years or more in a cohort sampled during active COVID-19.

The genes are TRBV19 and TRBJ2-7, with 8 bases fitting TRBD1. The CDR3 runs to 14 residues. The germline V gene has CDR1 LNHDA and CDR2 SQIVND (reference sequence). V lost 6 bases, J lost 0 bases, and 4 bases stayed unmatched. The CDR3 nucleotides read TGTGCCAGTAGGGGGGACAGGCCCTCCTACGAGCAGTACTTC. Amino acid sequence: CASRGDRPSYEQYF.

This clone was seen once. J is TRBJ1-1 and V is TRBV25-1, with D perhaps TRBD1 (6 bases). In germline, CDR1 is MGHDK, CDR2 SYGVNS. Trimming shortened V by 7 bases and J by 1 base, and 10 bases separated the two germline ends. The CDR3 consists of 13 residues. The CDR3 loop is CASIGTSNTEAFF. CDR3 nucleotides: TGTGCCAGCATTGGGACATCGAACACTGAAGCTTTCTTT. The entire variable domain, with the rest obtained from reference TRBV25-1 and TRBJ1-1, is as follows: EADIYQTPRYLVIGTGKKITLECSQTMGHDKMYWYQQDPGMELHLIHYSYGVNSTEKGDLSSESTVSRIRTEHFPLTLESARPSHTSQYLCASIGTSNTEAFFGQGTRLTVV.

The chain employs TRBV9 and TRBJ2-1; the match to TRBD2 covers 11 bases. Germline V gene data show CDR1 as SGDLS and CDR2 as YYNGEE. V lost 3 bases to trimming and J lost 2 bases; unmatched junction nucleotides: 7. This CDR3 has 17 amino acids. The CDR3 region is CASSGQTTSGTYNEQFF. The CDR3 DNA is TGTGCCAGCAGCGGACAAACGACTAGCGGGACCTACAATGAGCAGTTCTTC.

This chain links TRBV3-1 (or the pseudogene TRBV3-2) with TRBJ2-3; D might be TRBD2 (5 bases). With 2 bases removed from V and 0 bases from J, the gap between germline ends came to 9 bases. Germline CDR1 is LGHDT and CDR2 is YNNKEL (reference sequence). This CDR3 comprises 15 residues. This chain's CDR3 is CASSQRGKSTDTQYF. As DNA, the CDR3 is TGTGCCAGCAGCCAAAGAGGGAAGAGCACAGATACGCAGTATTTT.

CDR3 coding DNA: TGTGCCAGCTCACCACGGCGGGAGGGCCCAGAGACCCAGTACTTC. It encodes CASSPRREGPETQYF. This chain uses TRBV18 with TRBJ2-5, with 9 bases identical to TRBD2. Germline V gene lookup returns CDR1 KGHSH and CDR2 LQKENI. Trimming removed 1 base from V and 4 bases from J; junction bases left unmatched: 4. The CDR3 is 15 amino acids.

This clone was picked up one time. CDR3 amino acids: CASSQALEQYF. The CDR3 region has the DNA TGTGCCAGCAGCCAAGCCCTGGAGCAGTACTTC. The chain links TRBV3-1 (or the pseudogene TRBV3-2) to TRBJ2-7; D is undetermined. Per germline, CDR1 LGHDT and CDR2 YNNKEL (reference sequence). The CDR3 has 11 amino acids. V lost 1 base and J lost 7, with 5 bases in between.

The V call is TRBV7-8, the J call TRBJ2-7; D not certain. The CDR3 extends over 11 amino acids. Germline CDR1 reads SGHVS; CDR2 reads FQNEAQ. V lost 2 bases to trimming and J lost 5 bases, with 4 bases between them. The CDR3 protein is CASSLYHEQYF. The CDR3 nucleotides read TGTGCCAGCAGCTTATATCACGAGCAGTACTTC.

This chain uses TRBV2 with TRBJ1-2; weak D call: TRBD1 (5 bases). V lost 3 bases and J lost 10, with 9 bases in between. The germline CDR1 and CDR2 sequences are SNHLY and FYNNEI. There are 11 residues in the CDR3. The CDR3 nucleotides are TGTGCCAGCAGTGAGGGGGGAGCCTACACCTTC. Translation gives CASSEGGAYTF.

The chain links TRBV4-2 to TRBJ1-4; 7 bases are shared with TRBD1. The CDR3 is made up of 14 amino acids. V shed 4 bases, J shed 5 bases, and the junction held 4 bases outside the gene matches. Germline CDR1 and CDR2: LGHNA and YNFKEQ. The CDR3 region is CASSLGQRNEKLFF. The CDR3 DNA follows: TGTGCCAGCAGCCTGGGACAGAGAAATGAAAAACTGTTTTTT.

The chain combines TRBV5-1 with TRBJ1-1; 9 bases are shared with TRBD1. V lost 1 base, J lost 3 bases, and 7 bases stayed unmatched. Germline CDR1 and CDR2: SGHRS and YFSETQ. This CDR3 contains 16 residues. Here the CDR3 reads CASSLWGQGGDTEAFF. CDR3 nucleotides: TGCGCCAGCAGCTTGTGGGGACAGGGCGGGGACACTGAAGCTTTCTTT.

The chain employs TRBV5-6 and TRBJ2-7, with 7 bases fitting TRBD1. Germline V lookup: CDR1 SGHDT, CDR2 YYEEEE. After removal of 0 bases from V and 12 bases from J, the junction contained 18 bases not matched to a gene. This CDR3 is 16 amino acids long. This CDR3 is CASSLEGTDSFGAGYF. DNA of the CDR3: TGTGCCAGCAGCTTGGAGGGGACAGACAGCTTCGGAGCCGGGTACTTC.

Of note for this clone: Other DNA sequences in this specimen translate into the identical CDR3. The chain has TRBV5-1 and TRBJ1-6; 7 nucleotides line up with TRBD1. V lost 7 bases to trimming and J lost 5 bases; unmatched junction nucleotides: 3. The CDR3 extends over 13 amino acids. Germline V gene lookup returns CDR1 SGHRS and CDR2 YFSETQ. CDR3 DNA sequence: TGCGCCAGCTCTGGACAGGATAATTCACCCCTCCACTTT. It specifies CASSGQDNSPLHF.

This clone was seen a few times. The rearrangement joins TRBV6-5 to TRBJ1-5; TRBD1 matches 7 bases. V lost 6 bases to trimming and J lost 4 bases; unmatched junction nucleotides: 6. This CDR3 is built from 14 residues. CDR1 and CDR2 from the germline V gene are MNHEY and SVGAGI. DNA for the CDR3: TGTGCCAGCAGCCCCAGGGGGGCAAATCAGCCCCAGCATTTT. Amino acids: CASSPRGANQPQHF.

V and J are TRBV24-1 and TRBJ2-5; weak D call: TRBD1 (7 bases). V shed 7 bases and J shed 9 bases, with 17 bases lying between them. The CDR3 loop spans 13 amino acids. Germline CDR1 and CDR2: KGHDR and SFDVKD. The CDR3: CATRGGQQGPQYF. DNA of the CDR3: TGTGCCACCAGGGGGGGACAGCAGGGTCCCCAGTACTTC.

The chain has TRBV5-1 and TRBJ1-6; D possibly corresponds to TRBD1 (6 bases). Per germline, CDR1 SGHRS and CDR2 YFSETQ. The CDR3 has 15 amino acids. V was shortened by 5 bases and J by 8 bases, with 17 bases between the two germline ends. In DNA, the CDR3 is TGCGCCAGCAGAAACTTCAGGGGATCGGATTCACCCCTCCACTTT. As protein: CASRNFRGSDSPLHF.

V is TRBV29-1 and J is TRBJ2-1, with 11 bases aligning to TRBD2. Germline trimming cut 5 bases from V and 7 bases from J; bases unmatched to any gene: 4. The CDR3 consists of 13 residues. Germline CDR1 SQVTM, CDR2 ANQGSEA. The CDR3 DNA reads as TGCAGCGTTCGCCCTAGCGGGAGGAATGAGCAGTTCTTC. Translated, it gives CSVRPSGRNEQFF.

This clone occurred a few times. The chain couples TRBV7-9 to TRBJ1-3, with D maybe TRBD1 (6 bases). Germline V gene lookup returns CDR1 SEHNR and CDR2 FQNEAQ (reference sequence). CDR3 length: 16 residues. V was trimmed by 1 base and J by 4 bases, leaving 14 bases between them. The CDR3 sequence: CASSLDGSGVGNTIYF. CDR3 in DNA: TGTGCCAGCAGCTTAGATGGATCAGGGGTGGGAAACACCATATATTTT.

The CDR3 DNA sequence: TGTGCCAGTAGTATGGTAGGACAGGGTAAAACCGGGGAGCTGTTTTTT. Protein product: CASSMVGQGKTGELFF. This chain joins TRBV19 and TRBJ2-2, with 8 bases identical to TRBD1. The CDR3 runs to 16 residues. The junction had 8 bases not matched to a gene; V was cut back by 3 bases and J by 5 bases. Germline V gives CDR1 LNHDA, CDR2 SQIVND (reference sequence).

This chain joins TRBV5-6 and TRBJ1-5; tentative D call: TRBD1 (6 bases). The CDR3 is 16 residues long. In germline, CDR1 is SGHDT, CDR2 YYEEEE. V was shortened by 1 base and J by 1 base, with 12 bases between the two germline ends. In DNA form, the CDR3 reads TGTGCCAGCAGCTTGCGCAGGGGAATAAGCAATCAGCCCCAGCATTTT. Translated: CASSLRRGISNQPQHF.

V gene TRBV9 combines with J gene TRBJ1-6; D gene ambiguous. CDR1 and CDR2 (germline): SGDLS, YYNGEE. The CDR3 loop spans 15 amino acids. V dropped 3 bases and J dropped 5 bases, with 12 bases sitting between them. The CDR3 DNA reads TGTGCCAGCAGCGCCGAGAGTCACGATAATTCACCCCTCCACTTT. Its translation: CASSAESHDNSPLHF.

This rearrangement joins TRBV3-1 (or the pseudogene TRBV3-2) to TRBJ1-3, with 8 bases identical to TRBD1. The CDR3 sequence is 15 residues long. V gave up 6 bases and J gave up 0 bases; unmatched junction bases: 4. Germline V gene lookup returns CDR1 LGHDT and CDR2 YNNKEL (reference sequence). The CDR3 region has the DNA TGTGCCAGCAGTCAAACAGGGGGCTCTGGAAACACCATATATTTT. Encoded protein: CASSQTGGSGNTIYF.

J is TRBJ2-1 and V is TRBV6-4; TRBD2 matches 11 bases. The CDR3 extends over 15 amino acids. V trimming: 4 bases; J trimming: 5 bases; junction bases outside the gene matches: 4. Germline CDR1 is MRHNA and CDR2 is SNTAGT. The CDR3 DNA reads as TGTGCCAGCAGTGTGGGACTAGCGGCCAACAATGAGCAGTTCTTC. It codes for CASSVGLAANNEQFF.

CDR3 amino acids: CASSYSTGEHLFEQYF. CDR3 sequence (DNA): TGTGCCAGCAGTTACTCGACGGGGGAACATTTGTTCGAGCAGTACTTC. The rearrangement links TRBV6-5 to TRBJ2-7, with TRBD2 as a possible D gene (6 bases). V was clipped by 0 bases and J by 6 bases, with 18 bases between them. The CDR3 length is 16 residues. The germline CDR1 and CDR2 sequences are MNHEY and SVGAGI.

CDR3 amino acids: CASSVDMRGRLSGNTIYF. The CDR3 DNA follows: TGTGCCAGCAGCGTAGATATGAGGGGGAGACTCTCTGGAAACACCATATATTTT. This chain joins TRBV9 and TRBJ1-3; D is perhaps TRBD1 (6 bases). Germline assignment: CDR1 SGDLS and CDR2 YYNGEE. V gave up 0 bases and J gave up 0 bases, with 16 bases separating them. The CDR3 covers 18 residues.

This rearrangement joins TRBV30 to TRBJ1-2; possibly TRBD1 for D (6 bases). The CDR3 loop spans 13 amino acids. Trimming stripped 0 bases from V and 8 bases from J, with 13 bases between. The germline V gene encodes CDR1 GTSNPN and CDR2 SVGIG (reference sequence). The CDR3 here is CAWSVLRGRGYTF. CDR3 sequence (DNA): TGTGCCTGGAGTGTACTCAGGGGCCGGGGCTACACCTTC.

The chain recombines TRBV18 with TRBJ1-5; TRBD1 aligns across 7 bases. After removal of 1 base from V and 9 bases from J, the junction contained 6 bases not matched to a gene. Germline V gene lookup returns CDR1 KGHSH and CDR2 LQKENI. The CDR3 is 14 amino acids. CDR3 nucleotide sequence: TGTGCCAGCTCACCACAGGGGGCATCAGGGCCCCAGCATTTT. This codes for CASSPQGASGPQHF.

The chain employs TRBV7-2 and TRBJ2-4; D call uncertain. The CDR3 spans 12 residues. V was clipped by 4 bases and J by 9 bases, with 10 bases between them. The germline CDR1 and CDR2 sequences are SGHTA and FQGNSA. CDR3 region: CASSSEVGIQYF. The CDR3 coding sequence is TGTGCCAGCAGCTCCGAGGTGGGCATTCAGTACTTC.

V gene TRBV2 combines with J gene TRBJ2-7; 8 nucleotides line up with TRBD2. Germline V gene lookup returns CDR1 SNHLY and CDR2 FYNNEI. With 7 bases clipped from V and 5 bases from J, the junction kept 7 bases outside the gene matches. The CDR3 sequence is 13 residues long. CDR3 coding DNA: TGTGCCAGCAACCAGTTCGGGGGGGACGAGCAGTACTTC. Amino acid sequence: CASNQFGGDEQYF.

V usage is TRBV4-1 and J usage is TRBJ1-2; TRBD1 might be the D (6 bases). The V end lost 0 bases, the J end lost 2 bases, and 10 bases lay between the germline ends. CDR3 length: 15 residues. CDR1 MGHRA and CDR2 YSYEKL come from the germline V gene. This CDR3 is CASSQDRTVNYGYTF. In DNA form, the CDR3 reads TGCGCCAGCAGCCAAGATCGGACAGTCAACTATGGCTACACCTTC.